Listed here are 27 T cell receptor beta chains from one sample, sequenced in a study of identical twins. TCRdb ran MiXCR on the 5' RACE reads and lists one entry per CDR3 protein. The table lists about 490,000 distinct CDR3 sequences, 12% to 15% of them singletons. In addition, the sample was reused for a study of yellow fever vaccine responses in identical twins.

Sample: CD4+ T cells sorted from blood. All receptors come from a woman aged 18-30 years in good health.

The chain is built from TRBV4-1 and TRBJ2-7, with a possible D match to TRBD1 (6 bases). This CDR3 has 15 amino acids. Germline V gene lookup returns CDR1 MGHRA and CDR2 YSYEKL. V was shortened by 2 bases and J by 3 bases, with 14 bases between the two germline ends. Here the CDR3 DNA reads TGCGCCAGCAGCCAAACCGGGACGGGACACTACGAGCAGTACTTC. This codes for CASSQTGTGHYEQYF.

The gene calls are TRBV2 and TRBJ2-3, with D possibly TRBD1 on 5 matching bases. Germline V lookup: CDR1 SNHLY, CDR2 FYNNEI. Trimming took 3 bases from V and 5 from J, leaving 9 bases between them. The CDR3 has 13 amino acids. The CDR3 DNA follows: TGTGCCAGCAGTGATCAGGGAAAAGATACGCAGTATTTT. This translates into CASSDQGKDTQYF.

The rearrangement joins TRBV5-6 to TRBJ2-5; the D gene could be TRBD1 or TRBD2 (6 bases each). Per germline, CDR1 SGHDT and CDR2 YYEEEE. CDR3 length: 20 residues. V was trimmed by 7 bases and J by 2 bases, leaving 33 bases between them. The CDR3 protein is CASDLNRAGLGVLGQETQYF. The CDR3 DNA reads as TGTGCCAGCGACCTGAACAGGGCGGGGCTAGGCGTGTTAGGGCAAGAGACCCAGTACTTC.

In this sample, this clonotype turned up a few times. V usage is TRBV20-1 and J usage is TRBJ2-3; D is possibly TRBD2 (6 bases). From germline, CDR1 is DFQATT and CDR2 SNEGSKA (reference sequence). V was pared by 6 bases and J by 0 bases, with 22 bases between. The CDR3 is made up of 17 amino acids. The chain's CDR3 is CSAIAGGARRSTDTQYF. CDR3 DNA: TGCAGTGCAATCGCCGGCGGGGCTAGGAGGAGCACAGATACGCAGTATTTT.

The rearrangement uses TRBV10-3 and TRBJ2-2, with TRBD2 matching over 7 bases. Germline loops: CDR1 ENHRY, CDR2 SYGVKD. The V segment lost 7 bases and the J segment 8 bases; nucleotides outside the gene matches: 10. This CDR3 spans 14 amino acids. CDR3 sequence: CAINPRAGVGELFF. In DNA form, the CDR3 reads TGTGCCATCAACCCCCGCGCGGGAGTTGGGGAGCTGTTTTTT.

This clonotype was observed a handful of times. The chain has TRBV7-2 and TRBJ2-2; D remains unclear. The V end was cut by 6 bases, the J end by 7 bases, with 12 bases between. Germline CDR1 is SGHTA and CDR2 is FQGNSA. The CDR3 length is 13 residues. The CDR3 DNA is TGTGCCAGCAGTCCCCGTTACGACGGGGAGCTGTTTTTT. Protein product: CASSPRYDGELFF.

The table lists this clonotype with a few counts. This sequence joins TRBV6-1 and TRBJ1-4; D is perhaps TRBD1 (6 bases). CDR3 size: 15 residues. Germline V lookup: CDR1 MNHNS, CDR2 SASEGT. Between the trimmed V and J ends, which lost 6 bases and 4 bases, there was a span of 15 bases. CDR3 sequence reads: CASRILSQGNEKLFF. The CDR3 coding sequence is TGTGCCAGCAGGATACTGTCACAGGGTAATGAAAAACTGTTTTTT.

This clonotype was counted between two and nine times. The V gene is TRBV7-6, the J gene TRBJ2-1; 7 bases fit TRBD2. Trimming cost V 5 bases and J 4 bases; bases outside gene matches: 5. The CDR3 consists of 14 residues. Germline CDR1 and CDR2: SGHVS and FNYEAQ. DNA of the CDR3: TGTGCCAGCAGCCCGGGACTACATTACAATGAGCAGTTCTTC. Translated: CASSPGLHYNEQFF.

The chain is built from TRBV6-5 and TRBJ2-7, with 7 bases aligning to TRBD1. Germline V lookup: CDR1 MNHEY, CDR2 SVGAGI. V dropped 0 bases and J dropped 7; count of bases not matched to a gene: 15. The CDR3 sequence is 17 residues long. CDR3 loop: CASSYSTFSSTGREQYF. The CDR3 bases are TGTGCCAGCAGTTACTCGACTTTCTCCTCGACAGGGCGTGAGCAGTACTTC.

CDR3 loop: CASSKTGGVGQPQHF. The CDR3 DNA is TGTGCCAGCAGCAAAACAGGGGGCGTGGGTCAGCCCCAGCATTTT. V usage is TRBV12-3 or TRBV12-4 and J usage is TRBJ1-5; 9 nucleotides agree with TRBD1. The CDR3 covers 15 residues. The J segment lost 6 bases and the V segment lost 6 bases, leaving 9 bases of the junction unmatched.

The chain has TRBV6-2 or TRBV6-3 and TRBJ2-7; 9 bases line up with TRBD1. J lost 4 bases, V lost 5 bases, and 9 bases had no gene match. The CDR3 is made up of 15 amino acids. Germline CDR1 MNHEY, CDR2 SVGEGT. CDR3 DNA: TGTGCCAGCAGTGACCAAACAGGGGGCAAGTACGAGCAGTACTTC. Protein product: CASSDQTGGKYEQYF.

The table lists this clonotype with a few counts. V and J are TRBV12-3 or TRBV12-4 and TRBJ2-1; D is undetermined. The CDR3 covers 13 residues. Trimming cost V 10 bases and J 8 bases, with 18 bases left between them. The CDR3 reads CAITEWEGDEQFF. The CDR3 DNA reads as TGTGCCATCACAGAGTGGGAAGGCGATGAGCAGTTCTTC.

The V gene is TRBV15, the J gene TRBJ2-7, with TRBD2 as a possible D gene (6 bases). CDR1 LNHNV and CDR2 YYDKDF come from the germline V gene (reference sequence). The CDR3 runs to 13 residues. Trimming shortened V by 0 bases and J by 6 bases, and 9 bases separated the two germline ends. Here the CDR3 reads CATSRDDSGEQYF. DNA of the CDR3: TGTGCCACCAGCAGAGATGATAGCGGCGAGCAGTACTTC.

The chain joins TRBV20-1 to TRBJ1-1; TRBD1 matches 7 bases. Losses at the gene ends were 3 bases for V and 2 bases for J; bases not matched to a gene: 9. This CDR3 region has 15 residues. Germline V gene data show CDR1 as DFQATT and CDR2 as SNEGSKA (reference sequence). The CDR3 DNA reads TGCAGTGCTAGCACAGGGGCGAAAAGAAACACTGAAGCTTTCTTT. Its protein product is CSASTGAKRNTEAFF.

The chain has TRBV29-1 and TRBJ1-2; D is undetermined. There are 13 residues in the CDR3. Between the trimmed V and J ends, which lost 4 bases and 2 bases, there was a span of 11 bases. Germline CDR1 reads SQVTM; CDR2 reads ANQGSEA. The CDR3 DNA follows: TGCAGCGTTGGCGGCCCGGTCAACTATGGCTACACCTTC. Amino acid sequence: CSVGGPVNYGYTF.

This clonotype was seen a handful of times. The chain links TRBV5-1 to TRBJ2-7; 13 nucleotides match TRBD2. V was pared by 5 bases and J by 5 bases, with 4 bases of the junction left unmatched. Germline CDR1 and CDR2: SGHRS and YFSETQ. The CDR3 is 14 residues long. The CDR3 nucleotides read TGCGCCAGCAGTTCCGGGACTAGCGGGAACGAGCAGTACTTC. As protein: CASSSGTSGNEQYF.

There are a few counts of this clonotype. V is TRBV12-3 or TRBV12-4 and J is TRBJ2-1, with TRBD1 matching over 9 bases. J lost 1 base, V lost 7 bases, and 11 bases had no gene match. This CDR3 is 17 amino acids long. The CDR3 sequence: CASTNKNRGLSYNEQFF. The CDR3, as DNA: TGTGCCAGCACCAACAAAAACAGGGGGCTTTCCTACAATGAGCAGTTCTTC.

The rearrangement links TRBV4-2 to TRBJ2-7; D is possibly TRBD2 (6 bases). The CDR3 has 18 amino acids. V was pared by 1 base and J by 5 bases, with 24 bases between. Germline V gene lookup returns CDR1 LGHNA and CDR2 YNFKEQ. The CDR3 nucleotides read TGTGCCAGCAGCCAAGTAATATGGCGGGTGGGGGGAGTTAACGAGCAGTACTTC. Translation gives CASSQVIWRVGGVNEQYF.

CDR3 coding DNA: TGTGCCAGCAGCCAAGTCCCGACGGGGGGGCTAGCGGGGGGTCTGGATACGCAGTATTTT. This translates into CASSQVPTGGLAGGLDTQYF. The chain links TRBV4-2 to TRBJ2-3, with TRBD2 matching over 11 bases. The CDR3 consists of 20 residues. V trimming: 1 base; J trimming: 6 bases; junction bases outside the gene matches: 18. Germline V lookup: CDR1 LGHNA, CDR2 YNFKEQ.

The chain links TRBV29-1 to TRBJ1-1, with 8 bases that match TRBD1. Germline V lookup: CDR1 SQVTM, CDR2 ANQGSEA. J gave up 0 bases and V 5 bases, and 5 bases lay outside the gene matches. CDR3 size: 14 residues. This chain's CDR3 is CSVRTGRMNTEAFF. CDR3 nucleotides: TGCAGCGTTAGGACAGGGCGCATGAACACTGAAGCTTTCTTT.

This clonotype was seen a handful of times. The V and J genes are TRBV2 and TRBJ2-2; D uncertain. From germline, CDR1 is SNHLY and CDR2 FYNNEI. The CDR3 totals 14 residues. Deletions cut 7 bases from V and 5 bases from J, with 14 bases between. This chain's CDR3 is CASNYAKDTGELFF. The CDR3 nucleotides are TGTGCCAGCAATTACGCGAAGGATACCGGGGAGCTGTTTTTT. Drawing the rest from reference TRBV2 and TRBJ2-2, the complete variable domain is EPEVTQTPSHQVTQMGQEVILRCVPISNHLYFYWYRQILGQKVEFLVSFYNNEISEKSEIFDDQFSVERPDGSNFTLKIRSTKLEDSAMYFCASNYAKDTGELFFGEGSRLTVL.

The chain combines TRBV5-6 with TRBJ1-3, with D possibly TRBD1 on 6 matching bases. The ends were cut back, 4 bases at V and 3 bases at J, with 17 bases in the middle. The CDR3 is 16 residues long. Germline CDR1 and CDR2: SGHDT and YYEEEE. CDR3 nucleotide sequence: TGTGCCAGCAGCCTAGGAGGACAGTGGAATGGAAACACCATATATTTT. Its translation: CASSLGGQWNGNTIYF. The variable domain in full, with the rest retrieved from reference TRBV5-6 and TRBJ1-3, is DAGVTQSPTHLIKTRGQQVTLRCSPKSGHDTVSWYQQALGQGPQFIFQYYEEEERQRGNFPDRFSGHQFPNYSSELNVNALLLGDSALYLCASSLGGQWNGNTIYFGEGSWLTVV.

V usage is TRBV15 and J usage is TRBJ1-1; D gene uncertain. The germline V gene has CDR1 LNHNV and CDR2 YYDKDF (reference sequence). Trimming cost V 1 base and J 0 bases, with 9 bases left between them. This CDR3 is 15 amino acids long. In DNA form, the CDR3 reads TGTGCCACCAGCAGAGGTAGCCGGCTGAACACTGAAGCTTTCTTT. Residues: CATSRGSRLNTEAFF.

This rearrangement joins TRBV20-1 to TRBJ2-4; D not certain. CDR1 is DFQATT and CDR2 is SNEGSKA in the germline V gene (reference sequence). This CDR3 spans 15 amino acids. V lost 6 bases, J lost 1 base, and 16 bases lay in between. The CDR3 loop is CSARTGWSAKNIQYF. The CDR3 DNA follows: TGCAGTGCCCGCACCGGATGGTCTGCCAAAAACATTCAGTACTTC.

This clonotype was found many times. The chain employs TRBV6-1 and TRBJ1-1; D gene ambiguous. The CDR3 loop spans 12 amino acids. Germline lookup yields CDR1 MNHNS and CDR2 SASEGT. The V end lost 6 bases, the J end lost 0 bases, and 5 bases lay between the germline ends. This CDR3 reads CASRGMNTEAFF. CDR3 sequence (DNA): TGTGCCAGCAGGGGCATGAACACTGAAGCTTTCTTT.

This clonotype occurred a few times. V is TRBV3-1 and J is TRBJ2-3, with D possibly matching TRBD2 (5 bases). The germline V gene has CDR1 LGHDT and CDR2 YNNKEL (reference sequence). The CDR3 has 11 amino acids. V was cut by 5 bases and J by 7 bases, with 7 bases left in between. CDR3 nucleotides: TGTGCCAGCAGCGACTACTATACGCAGTATTTT. Translating gives CASSDYYTQYF.

The chain is built from TRBV2 and TRBJ2-5, with 7 bases fitting TRBD2. The germline V gene has CDR1 SNHLY and CDR2 FYNNEI. The CDR3 extends over 13 amino acids. V dropped 1 base and J dropped 4; count of bases not matched to a gene: 0. CDR3 region: CASSEGGGETQYF. The CDR3 coding sequence is TGTGCCAGCAGTGAAGGGGGGGGAGAGACCCAGTACTTC.